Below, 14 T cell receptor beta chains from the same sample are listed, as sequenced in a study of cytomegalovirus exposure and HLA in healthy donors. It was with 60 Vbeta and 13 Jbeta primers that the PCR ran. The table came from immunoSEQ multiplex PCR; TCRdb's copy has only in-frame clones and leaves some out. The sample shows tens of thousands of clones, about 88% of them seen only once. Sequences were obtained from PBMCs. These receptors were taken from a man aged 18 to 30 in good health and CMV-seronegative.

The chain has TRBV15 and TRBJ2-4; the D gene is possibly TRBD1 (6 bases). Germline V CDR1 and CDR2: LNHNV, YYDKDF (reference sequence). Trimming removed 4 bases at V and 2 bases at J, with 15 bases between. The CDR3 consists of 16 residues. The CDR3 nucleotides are TGTGCCACCAGCAAGTTCGGACAGCTCACCAAAAACATTCAGTACTTC. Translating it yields CATSKFGQLTKNIQYF.

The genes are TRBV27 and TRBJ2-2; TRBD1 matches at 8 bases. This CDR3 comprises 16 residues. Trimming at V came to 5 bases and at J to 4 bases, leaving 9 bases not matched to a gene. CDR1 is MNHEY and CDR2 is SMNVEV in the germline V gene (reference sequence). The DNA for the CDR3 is TGTGCCAGCAGTCCCCCGGACAGGGCAGGCACCGGGGAGCTGTTTTTT. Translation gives CASSPPDRAGTGELFF.

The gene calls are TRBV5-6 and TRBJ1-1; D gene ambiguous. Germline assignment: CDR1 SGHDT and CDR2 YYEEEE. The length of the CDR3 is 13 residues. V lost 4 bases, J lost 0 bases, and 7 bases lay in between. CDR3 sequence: CASSPRMNTEAFF. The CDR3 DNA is TGTGCCAGCAGCCCGCGAATGAACACTGAAGCTTTCTTT.

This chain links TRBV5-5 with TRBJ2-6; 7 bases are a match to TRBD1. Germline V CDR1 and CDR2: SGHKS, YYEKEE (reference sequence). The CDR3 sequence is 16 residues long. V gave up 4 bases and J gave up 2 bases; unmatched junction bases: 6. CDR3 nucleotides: TGTGCCAGCAGCCCAACAGGGGCGACTGGGGCCAACGTCCTGACTTTC. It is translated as CASSPTGATGANVLTF.

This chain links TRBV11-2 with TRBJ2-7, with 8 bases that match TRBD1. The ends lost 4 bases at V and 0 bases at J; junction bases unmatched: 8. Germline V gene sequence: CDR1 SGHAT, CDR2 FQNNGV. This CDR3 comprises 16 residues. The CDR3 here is CASSSRIDRGSYEQYF. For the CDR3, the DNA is TGTGCCAGCAGCTCCCGAATCGACAGGGGCTCCTACGAGCAGTACTTC.

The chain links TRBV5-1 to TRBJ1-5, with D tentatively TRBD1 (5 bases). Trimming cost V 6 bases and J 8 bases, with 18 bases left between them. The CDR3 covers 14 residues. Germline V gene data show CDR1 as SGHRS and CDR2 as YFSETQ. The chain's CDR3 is CASTPGPGLEPQHF. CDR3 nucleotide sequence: TGCGCCAGCACCCCGGGCCCAGGGTTGGAGCCCCAGCATTTT.

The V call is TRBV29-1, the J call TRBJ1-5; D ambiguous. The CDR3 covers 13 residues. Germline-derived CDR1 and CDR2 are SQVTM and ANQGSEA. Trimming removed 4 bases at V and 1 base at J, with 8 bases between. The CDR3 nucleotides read TGCAGCGTTGTGGAGCGGAGCAATCAGCCCCAGCATTTT. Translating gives CSVVERSNQPQHF.

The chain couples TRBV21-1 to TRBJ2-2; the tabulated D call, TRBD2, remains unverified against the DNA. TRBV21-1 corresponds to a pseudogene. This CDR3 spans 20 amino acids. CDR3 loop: CASSRQGTSGRRSYTGELFF. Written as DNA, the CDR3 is TGTGCCAGCAGCCGTCAAGGGACTAGCGGGAGGAGATCTTATACCGGGGAGCTGTTTTTT.

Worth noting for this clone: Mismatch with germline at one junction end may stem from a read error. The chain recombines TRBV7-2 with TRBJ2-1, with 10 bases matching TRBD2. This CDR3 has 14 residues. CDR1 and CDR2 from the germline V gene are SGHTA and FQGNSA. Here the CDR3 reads CASSFRGSGRGPVF. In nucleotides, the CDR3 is TGTGCCAGCAGCTTTCGGGGGAGCGGGAGGGGGCCGGTCTTC.

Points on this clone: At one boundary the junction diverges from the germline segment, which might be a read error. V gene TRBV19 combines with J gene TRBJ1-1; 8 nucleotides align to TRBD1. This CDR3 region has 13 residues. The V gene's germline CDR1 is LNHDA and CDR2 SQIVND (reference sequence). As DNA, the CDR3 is TGTGCCAGTAGTACCCGGGACAGGACTGAGGCTTTCTTT. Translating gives CASSTRDRTEAFF. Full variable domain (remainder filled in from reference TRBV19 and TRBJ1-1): DGGITQSPKYLFRKEGQNVTLSCEQNLNHDAMYWYRQDPGQGLRLIYYSQIVNDFQKGDIAEGYSVSREKKESFPLTVTSAQKNPTAFYLCASSTRDRTEAFFGQGTRLTVV.

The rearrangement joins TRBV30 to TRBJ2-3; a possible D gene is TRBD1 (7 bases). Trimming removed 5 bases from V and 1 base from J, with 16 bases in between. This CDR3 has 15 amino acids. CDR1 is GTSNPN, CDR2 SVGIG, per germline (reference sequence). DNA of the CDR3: TGTGCCTGGGACAGGGAGGTCGTTGGCACAGATACGCAGTATTTT. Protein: CAWDREVVGTDTQYF.

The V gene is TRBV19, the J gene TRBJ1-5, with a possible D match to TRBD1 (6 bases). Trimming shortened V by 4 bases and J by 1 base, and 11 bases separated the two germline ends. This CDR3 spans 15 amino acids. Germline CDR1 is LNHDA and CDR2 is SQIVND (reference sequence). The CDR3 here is CASSKTDRSNQPQHF. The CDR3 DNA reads TGTGCCAGTAGTAAAACCGACAGGAGCAATCAGCCCCAGCATTTT.

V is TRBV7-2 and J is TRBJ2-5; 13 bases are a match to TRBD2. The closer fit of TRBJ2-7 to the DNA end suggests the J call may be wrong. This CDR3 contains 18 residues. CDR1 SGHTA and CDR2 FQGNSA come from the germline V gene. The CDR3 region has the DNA TGTGCCAGCAGCTTAGGATACGGACTAGCGGGAGTCAACTACGAGCAGTACTTC. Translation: CASSLGYGLAGVNYEQYF.

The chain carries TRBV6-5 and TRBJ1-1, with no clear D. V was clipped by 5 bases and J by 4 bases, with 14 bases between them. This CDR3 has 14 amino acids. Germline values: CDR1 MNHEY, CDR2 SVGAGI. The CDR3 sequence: CASSALGIVTEAFF. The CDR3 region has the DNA TGTGCCAGCAGTGCCTTGGGCATTGTCACTGAAGCTTTCTTT.